This entry lists 5 T cell receptor beta chains sequenced from one sample in a study of Graves' ophthalmopathy and Graves' hyperthyroidism. Transcripts of RNA were the source for amplifying TCR beta CDR3 regions. Amplification began with first-round RT-PCR using HTBI primers, then second-round multiplex PCR was performed. A single record per CDR3 protein comes from TCRdb applying MiXCR to the multiplex PCR reads. The repertoire holds more than 40,000 distinct CDR3 sequences, with 50% as singletons. The sample taken for sequencing was peripheral blood. The receptors shown here come from an adult man with Graves' ophthalmopathy.

Judged by abundance, this clonotype is medium-sized (0.01 to 0.1%). The genes are TRBV29-1 and TRBJ1-4; unclear D gene. The CDR3 extends over 14 amino acids. Germline lookup yields CDR1 SQVTM and CDR2 ANQGSEA. Trimming took 6 bases from V and 8 from J, leaving 19 bases between them. CDR3 coding DNA: TGCAGCGTAACGACATTAGAGGGTGGCGAAAAACTGTTTTTT. It yields the protein CSVTTLEGGEKLFF.

This clonotype showed up many times. This CDR3 is CASSSGRGYGNQPQHF. CDR3 coding DNA: TGTGCCAGCAGTTCGGGCAGGGGTTATGGCAATCAGCCCCAGCATTTT. The V and J genes are TRBV12-3 or TRBV12-4 and TRBJ1-5; weak D call: TRBD1 (6 bases). This CDR3 has 16 residues. Trimming cost V 4 bases and J 2 bases, with 15 bases left between them.

V usage is TRBV10-2 and J usage is TRBJ2-1; D remains unclear. The germline gives CDR1 WSHSY, CDR2 SAAADI. V lost 6 bases, J lost 4 bases, and 4 bases lay in between. The CDR3 sequence is 11 residues long. CDR3 nucleotides: TGCGCCAGCAGACTGTACAATGAGCAGTTCTTC. Residues: CASRLYNEQFF.

A few counts support this clonotype. The chain joins TRBV10-3 to TRBJ2-2; D uncertain. V lost 0 bases, J lost 3 bases, and 8 bases lay in between. The CDR3 totals 15 residues. The V gene's germline CDR1 is ENHRY and CDR2 SYGVKD. The CDR3 loop is CAISESGIDTGELFF. The CDR3 region has the DNA TGTGCCATCAGTGAGTCTGGGATAGACACCGGGGAGCTGTTTTTT.

The chain employs TRBV25-1 and TRBJ2-1, with a possible D match to TRBD1 (6 bases). The CDR3 runs to 11 residues. Looked up from germline, CDR1 is MGHDK and CDR2 is SYGVNS. Trimming left V 7 bases short and J 15 bases short, with 16 bases between. Written as DNA, the CDR3 is TGTGCCAGCACCTTCCTAGGGGGTCCGTTCTTC. Protein product: CASTFLGGPFF.